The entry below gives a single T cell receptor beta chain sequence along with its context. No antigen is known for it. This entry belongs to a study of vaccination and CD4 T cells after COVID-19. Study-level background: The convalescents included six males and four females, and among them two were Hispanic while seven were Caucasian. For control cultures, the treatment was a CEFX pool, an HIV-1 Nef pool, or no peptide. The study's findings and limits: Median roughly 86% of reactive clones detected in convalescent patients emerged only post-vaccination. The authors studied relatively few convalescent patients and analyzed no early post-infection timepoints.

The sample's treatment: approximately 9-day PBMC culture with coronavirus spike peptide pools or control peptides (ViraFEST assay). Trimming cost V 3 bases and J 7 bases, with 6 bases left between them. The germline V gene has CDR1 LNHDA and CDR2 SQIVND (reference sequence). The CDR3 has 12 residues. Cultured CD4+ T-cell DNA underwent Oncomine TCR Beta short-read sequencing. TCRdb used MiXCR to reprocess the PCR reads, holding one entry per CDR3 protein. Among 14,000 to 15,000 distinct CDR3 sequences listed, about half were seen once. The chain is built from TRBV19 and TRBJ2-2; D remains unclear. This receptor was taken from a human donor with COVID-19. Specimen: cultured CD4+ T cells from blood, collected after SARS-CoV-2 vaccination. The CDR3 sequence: CASSIGLGELFF. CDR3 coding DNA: TGTGCCAGTAGTATCGGGCTCGGGGAGCTGTTTTTT.